Presented here are 11 T cell receptor beta chains from one specimen sequenced in a study of T cells in Graves' hyperthyroidism and ophthalmopathy. TCR beta CDR3 regions were amplified from RNA. The HTBI set primed first-round TCR CDR3 RT-PCR. TCRdb reprocessed the multiplex PCR reads with MiXCR, giving one entry per CDR3 protein. The top ten hold about 8.3% of the sample, which has around 580,000 distinct CDR3 sequences, just over 45% seen once. Sequenced input: peripheral blood or thyroid tissue (not recorded which). The origin of the receptors is a woman aged 18-35 years with Graves' hyperthyroidism.

This chain links TRBV5-6 with TRBJ2-7; 8 nucleotides agree with TRBD2. The germline V gene has CDR1 SGHDT and CDR2 YYEEEE. With V trimmed by 3 bases and J by 4 bases, 18 bases remained unmatched. CDR3 length: 18 amino acids. The CDR3 spells CASSSGTSRPGKFYEQYF. For the CDR3, the DNA is TGTGCCAGCAGCTCCGGGACTAGTAGGCCTGGGAAATTTTACGAGCAGTACTTC.

This sequence joins TRBV6-5 and TRBJ1-2; the D gene is possibly TRBD1 (6 bases). V lost 4 bases and J lost 8, with 20 bases in between. CDR1 and CDR2 from the germline V gene are MNHEY and SVGAGI. This CDR3 comprises 15 residues. CDR3 DNA sequence: TGTGCCAGCAGTTCATCGGCCGGGACAAGGGGCGGCTACACCTTC. Translating it yields CASSSSAGTRGGYTF.

A few counts support this clonotype. The chain has TRBV20-1 and TRBJ2-6; D is uncertain. From germline, CDR1 is DFQATT and CDR2 SNEGSKA (reference sequence). The CDR3 is 13 residues long. V lost 1 base and J 1 base, leaving 2 bases between the germline ends. CDR3 sequence (DNA): TGCAGTGCTAGAGCATCTGGGGCCAACGTCCTGACTTTC. It codes for CSARASGANVLTF.

V is TRBV20-1 and J is TRBJ2-5; 11 bases are a match to TRBD2. The length of the CDR3 is 14 residues. V lost 3 bases to trimming and J lost 5 bases; unmatched junction nucleotides: 5. In germline, CDR1 is DFQATT, CDR2 SNEGSKA (reference sequence). The CDR3, as DNA: TGCAGTGCTAGTAGCGGGAGGGCCCGTGAGACCCAGTACTTC. Translating gives CSASSGRARETQYF.

The chain has TRBV10-3 and TRBJ2-5; TRBD1 or TRBD2 may be the D gene (8 bases each). Trimming pared 6 bases from V and 4 bases from J, leaving 15 bases between. The CDR3 loop spans 14 amino acids. Looked up from germline, CDR1 is ENHRY and CDR2 is SYGVKD. CDR3 in amino acids: CAIRDRAGGETQYF. For the CDR3, the DNA is TGTGCCATCAGGGACAGGGCGGGAGGAGAGACCCAGTACTTC.

Only a few counts were recorded for this clonotype. The chain carries TRBV5-1 and TRBJ2-5, with D possibly called TRBD1 or TRBD2 (5 bases each). V lost 4 bases to trimming and J lost 9 bases, with 16 bases between them. Germline V gene data show CDR1 as SGHRS and CDR2 as YFSETQ. This CDR3 is 13 amino acids long. CDR3 sequence reads: CASSRDGNQPQYF. Here the CDR3 DNA reads TGCGCCAGCAGCCGGGACGGCAATCAGCCCCAGTACTTC.

The J gene is TRBJ2-7, the V gene TRBV7-9; 7 bases align to TRBD2. The last part of the DNA fits TRBJ2-1 better; the J call may be wrong. CDR1 is SEHNR, CDR2 FQNEAQ, per germline (reference sequence). The CDR3 has 15 amino acids. This chain's CDR3 is CASSPERDGGYEQFF. CDR3 bases: TGTGCCAGCAGCCCCGAGCGGGACGGAGGCTATGAGCAGTTCTTC.

At least ten counts were recorded for this clonotype. One end of the junction varies from germline; a read error may be responsible. The CDR3 reads CASSTGTTPKGETQYF. CDR3 sequence (DNA): TGTGCTAGCAGCACGGGGACTACGCCCAAGGGGGAGACCCAGTACTTC. The genes are TRBV7-7 and TRBJ2-5; 7 bases map to TRBD2. Germline CDR1 is SSHAT and CDR2 is FNYEAQ (reference sequence). This CDR3 spans 16 amino acids.

As for this clonotype: Being one base from a much bigger clone, this may be a read error. The genes are TRBV10-3 and TRBJ1-1, with D tentatively TRBD1 (5 bases). The CDR3 runs 13 residues. The germline V gene has CDR1 ENHRY and CDR2 SYGVKD. V lost 11 bases to trimming and J lost 0 bases, with 13 bases between them. CDR3 residues: CAGRRGMNTEAFF. CDR3 DNA sequence: TGTGCCGGCAGGAGGGGTATGAACACTGAAGCTTTCTTT.

This clonotype was counted many times. The chain links TRBV12-3 or TRBV12-4 to TRBJ1-1, with D perhaps matching TRBD1 (5 bases). The CDR3 runs to 14 residues. Trimming removed 3 bases from V and 1 base from J, with 9 bases in between. The CDR3 here is CASSLVRGNTEAFF. In DNA, the CDR3 is TGTGCCAGCAGTTTGGTAAGGGGGAACACTGAAGCTTTCTTT.

This clonotype was observed at least ten times. A much larger clone lies one base from this, so it may be a read error. This CDR3 is missing its conserved last phenylalanine or tryptophan, likely due to a read error. The chain couples TRBV24-1 to TRBJ1-2; no firm D call. The germline gives CDR1 KGHDR, CDR2 SFDVKD. CDR3 length: 13 residues. The CDR3 loop is CATSAPGNYGYTL. The CDR3 DNA follows: TGTGCCACGAGTGCCCCCGGGAACTATGGCTACACCCTC.